This is a list of T cell receptor beta chains from one sample in a study of naive and memory T cell subsets. TCRdb ran MiXCR on the UMI-ligation and nested PCR reads and lists one entry per CDR3 protein. The sample lists under 150,000 distinct CDR3 sequences, roughly a fifth seen once, with about 0.63% in the top ten. The sample comprised naive CD8+ T cells from blood. Receptor source: a human donor in good health. CDR3s include the opening cysteine and the closing phenylalanine or tryptophan. A D gene is named only where the DNA matches it firmly. Not every row has a clone size; where given, it reads once, few, many or a size class.

>TRBV3-1|.|TRBD2|TRBJ2-1
TGTGCCAGCAGCCAATCGCGGGGGAGCTACAATGAGCAGTTCTTC
CASSQSRGSYNEQFF
>TRBV6-5|few|.|TRBJ1-1
TGTGCCAGCAGTTACGGACAGCTGAACACTGAAGCTTTCTTT
CASSYGQLNTEAFF
>TRBV7-9|.|.|TRBJ2-5
TGTGCCAGCAGTTCCGGACTGGAAGGGGAGACCCAGTACTTC
CASSSGLEGETQYF
>TRBV5-1|few|TRBD1|TRBJ2-7
TGCGCCAGCAGCTTCGGGACAGGGGATGGCTACGAGCAGTACTTC
CASSFGTGDGYEQYF
>TRBV20-1|.|TRBD1|TRBJ1-1
TGCAGTGCCTCGATGGGACAGATAAACACTGAAGCTTTCTTT
CSASMGQINTEAFF
>TRBV19|few|.|TRBJ2-1
TGTGCCAGTAGTATATACGGAGGCTCCTACAATGAGCAGTTCTTC
CASSIYGGSYNEQFF
>TRBV7-8|few|.|TRBJ2-3
TGTGCCAGCAGCTTGTTCGACAGGCCGGGCACAGATACGCAGTATTTT
CASSLFDRPGTDTQYF
>TRBV28|.|TRBD2|TRBJ2-5
TGTGCCAGCAGTTCCTCAATTATGACTAGCGGTACGGAGACCCAGTACTTC
CASSSSIMTSGTETQYF
>TRBV28|few|.|TRBJ2-7
TGTGCCAGCAGTTTATTCGCGGGTACCTCCTACGAGCAGTACTTC
CASSLFAGTSYEQYF
>TRBV27|many|.|TRBJ2-3
TGTGCCAGCAGTTTTTCAGATACGCAGTATTTT
CASSFSDTQYF
>TRBV3-1|many|TRBD2|TRBJ2-3
TGTGCCAGCAGCCAAGAGTCCAGCGGGATGGCGGATACGCAGTATTTT
CASSQESSGMADTQYF
>TRBV3-1|.|TRBD2|TRBJ2-3
TGTGCCAGCAGCGACACGGCCCTAAGGGGCGGAGCGGGGTATCGAGCAGATACGCAGTATTTT
CASSDTALRGGAGYRADTQYF
>TRBV5-6|.|TRBD1|TRBJ1-6
TGTGCCAGCAGCTTCCGACAGGGGATGATTGATTCACCCCTCCACTTT
CASSFRQGMIDSPLHF
>TRBV4-3|few|TRBD1|TRBJ1-2
TGCGCCAGCAGCCAATTTCAGGGGGACTATGGCTACACCTTC
CASSQFQGDYGYTF
>TRBV20-1|.|.|TRBJ1-1
TGCAGTGCTCCTTACATGAACACTGAAGCTTTCTTT
CSAPYMNTEAFF
>TRBV5-1|.|.|TRBJ2-3
TGCGCCAGCAGCTTGAGGTCGGAACATACGCAGTATTTT
CASSLRSEHTQYF
>TRBV6-2/TRBV6-3|.|TRBD2|TRBJ2-3
TGTGCCAGCAGTTATCCACTAGCGGGAGGGCCCGGAGATACGCAGTATTTT
CASSYPLAGGPGDTQYF
>TRBV29-1|.|TRBD1|TRBJ2-1
TGCAGCGTACCGACAGGGGAATTTGAGCAGTTCTTC
CSVPTGEFEQFF
>TRBV7-8|many|.|TRBJ2-5
TGTGCCAGCAGCTTAGCGGGTCGGGGGCGGAAAGAGACCCAGTACTTC
CASSLAGRGRKETQYF
>TRBV12-3/TRBV12-4|.|.|TRBJ2-1
TGTGCCAGCAGTTTAGTTAAGGGAAATGAGCAGTTCTTC
CASSLVKGNEQFF
>TRBV28|few|.|TRBJ2-7
TGTGCCAGCAAATCAGGGTTGGGTAACTACGAGCAGTACTTC
CASKSGLGNYEQYF
>TRBV2|.|.|TRBJ1-1
TGTGCCAGCAGAGCCAACACTGAAGCTTTCTTT
CASRANTEAFF